This T cell receptor beta chain was recorded in a study of CD8+CD57+ T cells in acquired aplastic anemia. This clonotype was found many times. CDR3 length: 15 amino acids. CDR1 and CDR2 from the germline V gene are LGHNA and YSLEER. Trimming removed 4 bases at V and 5 bases at J, with 17 bases between. Individuals selected for sequencing had exhibited CD8+CD57+ cell expansion on flow cytometry. It was genomic DNA that served as the template for profiling TCR beta VDJ and CDR3. TCRdb reprocessed the reads with MiXCR, giving one entry per CDR3 protein. The data contain some 150,000 distinct CDR3 sequences, roughly 48% of them singletons.

This chain connects TRBV4-3 to TRBJ2-5, with D perhaps given as TRBD1 or TRBD2 (5 bases each). The receptor was isolated from a human donor with aplastic anemia. The sequencing input was sorted CD4+, CD8+, or CD8+CD57+ T cells (not recorded which) from PBMCs. The DNA of the CDR3 is TGCGCCAGCAGCCTCGGTGTGGGGGAGAGGGAGACCCAGTACTTC. It specifies CASSLGVGERETQYF.